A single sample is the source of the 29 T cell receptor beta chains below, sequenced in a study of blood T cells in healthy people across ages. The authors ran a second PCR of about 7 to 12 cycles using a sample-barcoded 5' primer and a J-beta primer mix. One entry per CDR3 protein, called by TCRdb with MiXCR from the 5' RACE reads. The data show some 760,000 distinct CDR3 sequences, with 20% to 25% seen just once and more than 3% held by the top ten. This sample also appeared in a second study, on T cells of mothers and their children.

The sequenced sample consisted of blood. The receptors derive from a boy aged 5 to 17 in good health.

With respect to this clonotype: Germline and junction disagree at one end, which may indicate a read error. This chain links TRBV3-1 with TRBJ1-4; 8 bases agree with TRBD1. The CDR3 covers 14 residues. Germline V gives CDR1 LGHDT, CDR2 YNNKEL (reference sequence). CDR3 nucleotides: TGTGCCGGCAGTCGACAGGGGTCTAATGAAAAACTGTTTTTT. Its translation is CAGSRQGSNEKLFF.

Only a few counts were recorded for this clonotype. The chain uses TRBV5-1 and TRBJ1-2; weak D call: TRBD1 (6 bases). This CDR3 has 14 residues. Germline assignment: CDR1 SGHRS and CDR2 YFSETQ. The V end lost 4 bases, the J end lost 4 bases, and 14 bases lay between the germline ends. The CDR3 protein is CASSETGIGYGYTF. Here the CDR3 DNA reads TGCGCCAGCAGCGAAACAGGGATCGGCTATGGCTACACCTTC.

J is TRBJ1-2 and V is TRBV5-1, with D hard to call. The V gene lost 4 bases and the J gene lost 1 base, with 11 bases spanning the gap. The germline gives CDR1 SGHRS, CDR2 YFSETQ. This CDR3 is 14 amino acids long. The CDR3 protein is CASSTDGYNYGYTF. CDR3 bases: TGCGCCAGCAGCACCGACGGATATAACTATGGCTACACCTTC.

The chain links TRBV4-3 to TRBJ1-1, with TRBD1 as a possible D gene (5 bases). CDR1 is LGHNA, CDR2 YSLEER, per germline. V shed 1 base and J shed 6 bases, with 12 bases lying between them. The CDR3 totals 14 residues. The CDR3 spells CASSQAVRGAEAFF. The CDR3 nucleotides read TGCGCCAGCAGCCAAGCGGTTAGGGGAGCTGAAGCTTTCTTT.

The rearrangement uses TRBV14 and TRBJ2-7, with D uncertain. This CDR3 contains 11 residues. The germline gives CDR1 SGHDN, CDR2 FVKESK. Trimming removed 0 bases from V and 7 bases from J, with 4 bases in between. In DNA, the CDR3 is TGTGCCAGCAGCCAAGAGTGGGAGCAGTACTTC. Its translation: CASSQEWEQYF.

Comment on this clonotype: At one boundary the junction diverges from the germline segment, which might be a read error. The CDR3 region is CDSSFGGSYTDTQYF. The DNA for the CDR3 is TGTGACAGCAGCTTTGGGGGCAGCTACACAGATACGCAGTATTTT. The gene calls are TRBV2 and TRBJ2-3; a weak D match, TRBD1 (6 bases). From germline, CDR1 is SNHLY and CDR2 FYNNEI. The CDR3 consists of 15 residues.

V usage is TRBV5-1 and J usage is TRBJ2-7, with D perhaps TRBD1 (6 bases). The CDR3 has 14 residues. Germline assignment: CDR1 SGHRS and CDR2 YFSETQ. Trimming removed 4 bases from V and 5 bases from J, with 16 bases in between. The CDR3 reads CASSRGTHPDEQYF. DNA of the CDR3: TGCGCCAGCAGCAGGGGGACCCACCCTGACGAGCAGTACTTC. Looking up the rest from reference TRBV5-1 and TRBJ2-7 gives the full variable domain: KAGVTQTPRYLIKTRGQQVTLSCSPISGHRSVSWYQQTPGQGLQFLFEYFSETQRNKGNFPGRFSGRQFSNSRSEMNVSTLELGDSALYLCASSRGTHPDEQYFGPGTRLTVT.

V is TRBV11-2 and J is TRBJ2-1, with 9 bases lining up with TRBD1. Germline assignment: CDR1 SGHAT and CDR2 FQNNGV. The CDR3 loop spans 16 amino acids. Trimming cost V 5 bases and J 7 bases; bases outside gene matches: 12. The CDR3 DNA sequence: TGTGCCAGCAGCCTCCGTCGGGACAGGGTTTTGAATGAGCAGTTCTTC. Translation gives CASSLRRDRVLNEQFF.

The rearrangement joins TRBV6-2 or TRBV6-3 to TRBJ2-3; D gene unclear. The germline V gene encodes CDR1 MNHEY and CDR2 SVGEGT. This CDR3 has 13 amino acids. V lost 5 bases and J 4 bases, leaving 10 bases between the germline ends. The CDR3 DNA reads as TGTGCCAGCAGTGGGGTAAGAGCAGATACGCAGTATTTT. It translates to CASSGVRADTQYF.

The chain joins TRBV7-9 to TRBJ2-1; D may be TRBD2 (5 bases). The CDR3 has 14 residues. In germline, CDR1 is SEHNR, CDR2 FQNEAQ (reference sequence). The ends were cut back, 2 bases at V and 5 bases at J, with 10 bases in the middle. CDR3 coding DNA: TGTGCCAGCAGCTTACTGCGGGTTGACAATGAGCAGTTCTTC. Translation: CASSLLRVDNEQFF.

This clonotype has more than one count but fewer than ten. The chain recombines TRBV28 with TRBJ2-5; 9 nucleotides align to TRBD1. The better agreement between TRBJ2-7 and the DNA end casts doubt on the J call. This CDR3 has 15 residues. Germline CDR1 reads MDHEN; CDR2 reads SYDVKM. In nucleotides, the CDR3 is TGTGCCAGCAGTTTATTGACAGGGGGGGGGAACGAGCAGTACTTC. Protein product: CASSLLTGGGNEQYF.

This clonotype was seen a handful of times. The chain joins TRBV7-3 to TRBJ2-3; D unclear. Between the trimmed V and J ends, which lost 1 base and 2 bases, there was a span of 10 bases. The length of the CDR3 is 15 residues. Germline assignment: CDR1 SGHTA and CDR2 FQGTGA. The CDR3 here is CASSLSAAPTDTQYF. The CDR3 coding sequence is TGTGCCAGCAGCTTAAGCGCGGCCCCCACAGATACGCAGTATTTT.

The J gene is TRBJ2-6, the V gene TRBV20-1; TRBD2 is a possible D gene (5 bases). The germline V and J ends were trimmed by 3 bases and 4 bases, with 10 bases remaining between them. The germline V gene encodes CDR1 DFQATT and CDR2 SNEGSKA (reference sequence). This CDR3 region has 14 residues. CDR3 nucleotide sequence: TGCAGTGCTAGGGAGGAGCGGGGGGCCAACGTCCTGACTTTC. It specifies CSAREERGANVLTF.

CDR3 residues: CASSRTGGSSYNEQFF. The CDR3 DNA sequence: TGCGCCAGCAGCCGGACAGGGGGGAGCTCCTACAATGAGCAGTTCTTC. This sequence joins TRBV5-1 and TRBJ2-1, with 10 bases lining up with TRBD1. Germline CDR1 is SGHRS and CDR2 is YFSETQ. Trimming took 4 bases from V and 0 from J; bases not matched to a gene: 4. This CDR3 is 16 amino acids long.

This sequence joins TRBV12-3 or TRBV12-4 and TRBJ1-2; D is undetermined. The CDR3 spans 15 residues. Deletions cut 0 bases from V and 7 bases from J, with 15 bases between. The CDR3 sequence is CASSLAGKGSGGYTF. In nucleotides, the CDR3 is TGTGCCAGCAGTTTAGCGGGGAAGGGTTCGGGTGGCTACACCTTC.

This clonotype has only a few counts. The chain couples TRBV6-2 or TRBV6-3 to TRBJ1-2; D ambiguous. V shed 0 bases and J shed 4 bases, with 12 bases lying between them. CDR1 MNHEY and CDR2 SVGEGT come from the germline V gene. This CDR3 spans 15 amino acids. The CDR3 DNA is TGTGCCAGCAGTTACTCCGCGGAATCGGGCTATGGCTACACCTTC. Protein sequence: CASSYSAESGYGYTF.

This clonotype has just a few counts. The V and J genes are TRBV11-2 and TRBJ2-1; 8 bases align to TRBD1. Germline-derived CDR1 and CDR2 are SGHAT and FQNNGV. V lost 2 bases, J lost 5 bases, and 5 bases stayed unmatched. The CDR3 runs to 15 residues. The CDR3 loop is CASSLPSTGDNEQFF. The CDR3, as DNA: TGTGCCAGCAGCTTACCGTCGACAGGGGACAATGAGCAGTTCTTC. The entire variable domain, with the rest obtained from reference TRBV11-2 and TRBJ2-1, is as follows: EAGVAQSPRYKIIEKRQSVAFWCNPISGHATLYWYQQILGQGPKLLIQFQNNGVVDDSQLPKDRFSAERLKGVDSTLKIQPAKLEDSAVYLCASSLPSTGDNEQFFGPGTRLTVL.

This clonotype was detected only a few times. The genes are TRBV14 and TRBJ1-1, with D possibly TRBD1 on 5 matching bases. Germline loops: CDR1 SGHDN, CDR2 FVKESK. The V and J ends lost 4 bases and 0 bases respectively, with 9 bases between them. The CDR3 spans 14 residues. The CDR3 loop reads CASSRPGVNTEAFF. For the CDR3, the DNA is TGTGCCAGCAGCCGGCCGGGGGTGAACACTGAAGCTTTCTTT.

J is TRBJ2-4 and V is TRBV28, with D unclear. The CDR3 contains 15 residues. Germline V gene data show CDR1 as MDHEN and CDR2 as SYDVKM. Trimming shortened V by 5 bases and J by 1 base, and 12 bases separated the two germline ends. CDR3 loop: CASSPTVRAKNIQYF. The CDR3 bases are TGTGCCAGCAGTCCTACTGTTAGGGCCAAAAACATTCAGTACTTC. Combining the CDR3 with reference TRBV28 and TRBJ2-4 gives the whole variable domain DVKVTQSSRYLVKRTGEKVFLECVQDMDHENMFWYRQDPGLGLRLIYFSYDVKMKEKGDIPEGYSVSREKKERFSLILESASTNQTSMYLCASSPTVRAKNIQYFGAGTRLSVL.

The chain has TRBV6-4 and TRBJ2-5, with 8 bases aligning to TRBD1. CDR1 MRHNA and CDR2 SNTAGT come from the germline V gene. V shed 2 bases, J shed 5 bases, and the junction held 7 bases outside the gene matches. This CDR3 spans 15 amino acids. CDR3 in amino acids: CASSDTTGGGETQYF. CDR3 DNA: TGTGCCAGCAGTGACACAACAGGGGGAGGCGAGACCCAGTACTTC.

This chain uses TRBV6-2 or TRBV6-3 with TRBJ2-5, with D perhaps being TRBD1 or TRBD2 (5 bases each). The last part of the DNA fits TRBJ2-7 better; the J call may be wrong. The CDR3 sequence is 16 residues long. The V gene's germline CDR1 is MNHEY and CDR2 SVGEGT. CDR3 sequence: CASSPQRGTFSYEQYF. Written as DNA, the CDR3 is TGTGCCAGCAGTCCTCAACGGGGCACTTTCTCCTACGAGCAGTACTTC.

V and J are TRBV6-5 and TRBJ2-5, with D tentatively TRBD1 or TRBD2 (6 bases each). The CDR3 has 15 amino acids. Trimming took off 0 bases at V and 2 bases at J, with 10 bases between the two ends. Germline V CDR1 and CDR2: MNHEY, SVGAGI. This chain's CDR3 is CASSYSGGIQETQYF. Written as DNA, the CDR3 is TGTGCCAGCAGTTACTCGGGGGGCATTCAAGAGACCCAGTACTTC.

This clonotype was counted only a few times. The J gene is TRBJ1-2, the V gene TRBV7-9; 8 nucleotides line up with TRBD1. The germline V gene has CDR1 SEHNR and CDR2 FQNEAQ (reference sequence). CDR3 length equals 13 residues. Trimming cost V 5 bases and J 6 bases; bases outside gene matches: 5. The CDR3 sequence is CASSPTGEDGYTF. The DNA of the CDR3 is TGTGCCAGCAGCCCGACAGGGGAGGATGGCTACACCTTC.

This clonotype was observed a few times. The CDR3 DNA sequence: TGTGCCAGCAGCTTAATCAGCGGGGGCTTCACGGAGACCCAGTACTTC. It codes for CASSLISGGFTETQYF. This chain uses TRBV7-2 with TRBJ2-5; TRBD2 matches 8 bases. CDR3 length: 16 residues. Germline V gene sequence: CDR1 SGHTA, CDR2 FQGNSA. V was clipped by 2 bases and J by 5 bases; unmatched bases: 10.

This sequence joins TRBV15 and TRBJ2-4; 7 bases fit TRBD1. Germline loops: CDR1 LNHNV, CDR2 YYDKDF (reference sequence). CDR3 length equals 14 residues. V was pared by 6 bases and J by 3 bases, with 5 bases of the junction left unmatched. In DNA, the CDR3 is TGTGCCACCAGACAGGGGATCGGCAAAAACATTCAGTACTTC. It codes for CATRQGIGKNIQYF.

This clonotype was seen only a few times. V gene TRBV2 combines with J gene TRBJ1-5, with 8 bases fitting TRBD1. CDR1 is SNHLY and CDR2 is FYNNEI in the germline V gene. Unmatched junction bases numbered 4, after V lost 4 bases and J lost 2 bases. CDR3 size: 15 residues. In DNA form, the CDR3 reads TGTGCCAGCAGTGCGGACAGGGAGGGCAATCAGCCCCAGCATTTT. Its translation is CASSADREGNQPQHF. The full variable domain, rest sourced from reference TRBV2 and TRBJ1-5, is EPEVTQTPSHQVTQMGQEVILRCVPISNHLYFYWYRQILGQKVEFLVSFYNNEISEKSEIFDDQFSVERPDGSNFTLKIRSTKLEDSAMYFCASSADREGNQPQHFGDGTRLSIL.

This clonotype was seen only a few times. The DNA for the CDR3 is TGTGCCAGCAGCTTGCGCGGGACGTTCGAACTCAATGAGCAGTTCTTC. Encoded protein: CASSLRGTFELNEQFF. The gene calls are TRBV7-9 and TRBJ2-1; TRBD2 might be the D (6 bases). The CDR3 extends over 16 amino acids. V lost 3 bases and J lost 6, with 18 bases in between. Germline values: CDR1 SEHNR, CDR2 FQNEAQ (reference sequence).

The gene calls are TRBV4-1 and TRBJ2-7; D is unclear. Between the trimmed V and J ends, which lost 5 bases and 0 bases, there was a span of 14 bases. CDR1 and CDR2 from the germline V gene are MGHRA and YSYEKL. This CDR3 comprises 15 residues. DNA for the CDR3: TGCGCCAGCAGCGAATCGTCTGGATACTCCTACGAGCAGTACTTC. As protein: CASSESSGYSYEQYF.

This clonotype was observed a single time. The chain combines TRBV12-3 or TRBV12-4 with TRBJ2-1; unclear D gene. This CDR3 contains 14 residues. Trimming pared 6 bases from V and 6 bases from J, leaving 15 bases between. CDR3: CASSPWNGLNEQFF. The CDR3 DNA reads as TGTGCCAGCAGCCCGTGGAACGGGCTCAATGAGCAGTTCTTC.